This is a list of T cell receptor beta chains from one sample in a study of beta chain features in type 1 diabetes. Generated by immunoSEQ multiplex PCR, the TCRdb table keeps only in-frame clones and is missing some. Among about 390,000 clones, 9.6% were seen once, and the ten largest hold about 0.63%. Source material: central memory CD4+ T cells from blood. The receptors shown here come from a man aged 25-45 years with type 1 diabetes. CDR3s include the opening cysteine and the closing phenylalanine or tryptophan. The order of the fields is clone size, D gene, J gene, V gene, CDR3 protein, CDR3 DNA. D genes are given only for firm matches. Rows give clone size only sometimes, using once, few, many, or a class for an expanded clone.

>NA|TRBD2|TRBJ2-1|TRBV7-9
CASSLVLAGGAEQFF
TGTGCCAGCAGCTTAGTCCTAGCGGGAGGGGCTGAGCAGTTCTTC
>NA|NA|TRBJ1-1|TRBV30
CAWGRTEAFF
TGTGCCTGGGGGAGGACTGAAGCTTTCTTT
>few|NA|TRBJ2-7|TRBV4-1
CASSRELGDYEQYF
TGCGCCAGCAGCCGTGAGCTGGGGGACTACGAGCAGTACTTC
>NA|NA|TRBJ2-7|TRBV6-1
CASSGSVPEQYF
TGTGCCAGCAGTGGTAGCGTACCCGAGCAGTACTTC
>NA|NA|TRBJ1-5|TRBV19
CASSPGEGQPQHF
TGTGCCAGTAGTCCGGGAGAGGGTCAGCCCCAGCATTTT
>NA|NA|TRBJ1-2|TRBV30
CAWTENYGYTF
TGTGCCTGGACGGAGAACTATGGCTACACCTTC
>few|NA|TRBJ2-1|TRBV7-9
CASSLAGSSYNEQFF
TGTGCCAGCAGCTTAGCGGGCAGCTCCTACAATGAGCAGTTCTTC
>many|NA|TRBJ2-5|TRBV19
CASRGQETQYF
TGTGCCAGTAGGGGCCAAGAGACCCAGTACTTC
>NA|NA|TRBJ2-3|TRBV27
CASRPQSGTDTQYF
TGTGCCAGCAGACCCCAGAGTGGAACAGATACGCAGTATTTT
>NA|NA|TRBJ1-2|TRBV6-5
CASAAGRGGYGYTF
TGTGCCAGCGCCGCAGGGCGGGGAGGCTATGGCTACACCTTC
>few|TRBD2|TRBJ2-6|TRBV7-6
CASSLETSGSGANVLTF
TGTGCCAGCAGCTTGGAGACTAGCGGGTCTGGGGCCAACGTCCTGACTTTC
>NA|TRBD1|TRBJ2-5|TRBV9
CASSEGAGQETQYF
TGTGCCAGCAGCGAGGGGGCAGGACAAGAGACCCAGTACTTC
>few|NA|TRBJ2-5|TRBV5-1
CASSFSGREETQYF
TGCGCCAGCAGCTTCTCGGGCAGGGAAGAGACCCAGTACTTC
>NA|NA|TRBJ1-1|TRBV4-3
CASSQDVDTEAFF
TGCGCCAGCAGCCAAGACGTCGACACTGAAGCTTTCTTT
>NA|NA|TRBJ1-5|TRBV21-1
CASSLENQPQHF
TGTGCCAGCAGCCTGGAGAATCAGCCCCAGCATTTT
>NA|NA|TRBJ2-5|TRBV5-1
CASSLGGQETQYF
TGCGCCAGCAGCTTGGGGGGCCAAGAGACCCAGTACTTC
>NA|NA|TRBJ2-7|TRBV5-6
CASSLVGSMRGSPYEQYF
TGTGCCAGCAGCTTGGTGGGCAGCATGAGAGGCTCACCCTACGAGCAGTACTTC
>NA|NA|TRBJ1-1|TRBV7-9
CAGNPRGGTEAFF
TGTGCCGGCAACCCCCGGGGGGGCACTGAAGCTTTCTTT
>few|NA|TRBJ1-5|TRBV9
CASSVDPDLNQPQHF
TGTGCCAGCAGCGTAGACCCGGATCTCAATCAGCCCCAGCATTTT
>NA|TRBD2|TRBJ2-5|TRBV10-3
CAIRGTSGRMGGETQYF
TGTGCCATCAGAGGGACTAGCGGGAGAATGGGTGGAGAGACCCAGTACTTC
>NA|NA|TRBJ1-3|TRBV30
CAWSGSTALGNTIYF
TGTGCCTGGAGTGGATCGACAGCACTCGGAAACACCATATATTTT
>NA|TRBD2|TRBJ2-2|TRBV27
CASSFLREDTGELFF
TGTGCCAGCAGTTTTCTCCGGGAGGACACCGGGGAGCTGTTTTTT
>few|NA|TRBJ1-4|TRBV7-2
CASEIDEKLFF
TGTGCCAGCGAGATAGATGAAAAACTGTTTTTT
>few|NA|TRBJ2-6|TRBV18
CASSPPVSGANVLTF
TGTGCCAGCTCACCACCGGTCTCTGGGGCCAACGTCCTGACTTTC
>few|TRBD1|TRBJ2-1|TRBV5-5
CASSMGQGSYNEQFF
TGTGCCAGCAGCATGGGACAGGGGTCCTACAATGAGCAGTTCTTC
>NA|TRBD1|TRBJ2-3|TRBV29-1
CSATGQGERGTQYF
TGCAGCGCCACCGGACAGGGGGAAAGGGGTACGCAGTATTTT
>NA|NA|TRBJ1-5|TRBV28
CASSLWPPSNQPQHF
TGTGCCAGCAGTTTATGGCCTCCGAGCAATCAGCCCCAGCATTTT
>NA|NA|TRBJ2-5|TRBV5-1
CASSLDPEETQYF
TGCGCCAGCAGCTTGGATCCCGAAGAGACCCAGTACTTC
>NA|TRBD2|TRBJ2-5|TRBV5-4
CASSFRLAGGQETQYF
TGTGCCAGCAGCTTCCGACTAGCGGGAGGGCAAGAGACCCAGTACTTC
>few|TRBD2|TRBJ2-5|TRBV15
CATSRGGSRDTQYF
TGTGCCACCAGCAGAGGCGGGAGCAGGGATACCCAGTACTTC
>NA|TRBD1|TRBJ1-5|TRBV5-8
CASSARTGEGQPQHF
TGTGCCAGCAGCGCCCGGACAGGGGAAGGTCAGCCCCAGCATTTT
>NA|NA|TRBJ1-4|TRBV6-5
CASSSVATNEKLFF
TGTGCCAGCAGCTCCGTTGCAACTAATGAAAAACTGTTTTTT
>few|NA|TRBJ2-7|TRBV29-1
CSVEGPGGWEYF
TGCAGCGTTGAAGGGCCTGGAGGGTGGGAGTACTTC
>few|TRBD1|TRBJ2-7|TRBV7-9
CASREGTDSYEQYF
TGTGCCAGCAGGGAAGGGACAGACTCCTACGAGCAGTACTTC
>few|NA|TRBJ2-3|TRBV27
CASSQSTDTQYF
TGTGCCAGCAGTCAGAGCACAGATACGCAGTATTTT
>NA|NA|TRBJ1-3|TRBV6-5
CAGTSGPGNTIYF
TGTGCCGGAACCTCGGGACCGGGAAACACCATATATTTT
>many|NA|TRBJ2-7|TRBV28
CASSPIGDEQYF
TGTGCCAGCAGTCCCATCGGCGACGAGCAGTACTTC
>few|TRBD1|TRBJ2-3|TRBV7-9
CASSVTRDRSTDTQYF
TGTGCCAGCAGCGTGACCCGGGACAGAAGCACAGATACGCAGTATTTT
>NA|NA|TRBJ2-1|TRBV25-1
CASSEYRASSYNEQFF
TGTGCCAGCAGTGAATATCGGGCGAGCTCCTACAATGAGCAGTTCTTC